A single sample is the source of the 9 T cell receptor beta chains below, sequenced in a study of cytomegalovirus exposure and HLA in healthy donors. Primers: 60 Vbeta forward and 13 Jbeta reverse. Only in-frame clones appear in the TCRdb table, and some are missing; sequencing was by immunoSEQ multiplex PCR. The sample shows around 180,000 clones, 75% to 85% of them seen only once. Specimen: PBMCs. All receptors derive from a woman in her 30s in good health and CMV-seropositive.

The sample holds one count of this clone. V usage is TRBV6-1 and J usage is TRBJ1-5; no definite D call. The CDR3 length is 15 residues. The V gene lost 4 bases and the J gene lost 2 bases, with 12 bases spanning the gap. Germline CDR1 MNHNS, CDR2 SASEGT. The CDR3 nucleotides are TGTGCCAGCAGTGGTGCATCTAGAGGCAATCAGCCCCAGCATTTT. Its translation is CASSGASRGNQPQHF.

This chain connects TRBV5-1 to TRBJ2-3; D uncertain. V was clipped by 0 bases and J by 2 bases, with 7 bases between them. CDR1 SGHRS and CDR2 YFSETQ come from the germline V gene. The CDR3 extends over 14 amino acids. In nucleotides, the CDR3 is TGCGCCAGCAGCTTGGACTACCACACAGATACGCAGTATTTT. Protein product: CASSLDYHTDTQYF.

This chain uses TRBV29-1 with TRBJ2-1; TRBD2 aligns across 7 bases. V was clipped by 4 bases and J by 2 bases; unmatched bases: 11. The CDR3 extends over 16 amino acids. Germline V gene sequence: CDR1 SQVTM, CDR2 ANQGSEA. DNA for the CDR3: TGCAGCGTTGGCCGTACTAGCGTAAGTGCCTACAATGAGCAGTTCTTC. Translated: CSVGRTSVSAYNEQFF.

V is TRBV6-1 and J is TRBJ2-1, with 10 bases aligning to TRBD2. From germline, CDR1 is MNHNS and CDR2 SASEGT. After removal of 3 bases from V and 8 bases from J, the junction contained 13 bases not matched to a gene. CDR3 length: 17 amino acids. The chain's CDR3 is CASSDRGLAVNPHEQFF. CDR3 nucleotide sequence: TGTGCCAGCAGTGATCGAGGACTAGCGGTTAACCCTCATGAGCAGTTCTTC.

The V and J genes are TRBV28 and TRBJ2-1; TRBD1 matches 8 bases. Germline V gene sequence: CDR1 MDHEN, CDR2 SYDVKM. J was trimmed by 7 bases and V by 6 bases; bases with no gene match: 8. The CDR3 contains 14 residues. CDR3 DNA sequence: TGTGCCAGCAGCTTCCAGGGGGCGCTTAATGAGCAGTTCTTC. Its protein product is CASSFQGALNEQFF.

This clone came up a few times. This sequence joins TRBV6-1 and TRBJ2-7; 8 bases map to TRBD1. This CDR3 is built from 13 residues. V dropped 7 bases and J dropped 5; count of bases not matched to a gene: 7. From germline, CDR1 is MNHNS and CDR2 SASEGT. CDR3 sequence reads: CASIPDRDHEQYF. The DNA for the CDR3 is TGTGCCAGCATCCCGGACAGGGACCACGAGCAGTACTTC.

The chain uses TRBV2 and TRBJ1-2; 10 bases map to TRBD1. After removal of 4 bases from V and 6 bases from J, the junction contained 2 bases not matched to a gene. Germline CDR1 is SNHLY and CDR2 is FYNNEI. This CDR3 is 13 amino acids long. The DNA of the CDR3 is TGTGCCAGCAGTGGGGGACAGGGGAATGGCTACACCTTC. This sequence encodes CASSGGQGNGYTF.

V is TRBV10-3 and J is TRBJ1-2; D is possibly TRBD1 (5 bases). The CDR3 is 16 residues long. V was pared by 0 bases and J by 8 bases, with 19 bases between. Germline CDR1 reads ENHRY; CDR2 reads SYGVKD. Here the CDR3 reads CAISESSRQGLWGYTF. In DNA, the CDR3 is TGTGCCATCAGTGAGTCATCGAGGCAGGGTCTATGGGGCTACACCTTC.

The CDR3 coding sequence is TGTGCCAGCAGCATCCCCGGGACAGTCACCGGGGAGCTGTTTTTT. Its translation: CASSIPGTVTGELFF. This chain connects TRBV21-1 to TRBJ2-2; TRBD1, the D gene given by the table, was not confirmed from the DNA. TRBV21-1 is a listed pseudogene. This CDR3 has 15 amino acids.